Listed below are T cell receptor beta chains from one sample, sequenced in a study of long-term antiretroviral therapy in people with HIV. Measured with immunoSEQ multiplex PCR; TCRdb has only the in-frame clones, and not every one. The sample contains around 29,000 clones, over 90% of which appear only once. Source: unsorted PBMCs, taken roughly 6.5 years after starting antiretroviral therapy. All receptors come from a woman aged 35 to 49 with HIV. The CDR3 runs from the conserved cysteine through the conserved F or W. The order of the fields is clone size, V gene, J gene, D gene, CDR3 protein, CDR3 DNA. A D gene is named only where the DNA matches it firmly. Some rows have no size entry. The others give once, few or many, or a class for an expanded clone.

abundance: -; v_gene: TRBV30; j_gene: TRBJ2-4; d_gene: TRBD1; CDR3aa: CAWSNPTGQGYF; CDR3nt: TGTGCCTGGAGTAACCCGACAGGACAGGGATACTTC
abundance: -; v_gene: TRBV6-4; j_gene: TRBJ2-5; d_gene: TRBD1; CDR3aa: CASKVTGVPETQYF; CDR3nt: TGTGCCAGCAAAGTTACAGGGGTCCCAGAGACCCAGTACTTC
abundance: -; v_gene: TRBV18; j_gene: TRBJ2-4; d_gene: -; CDR3aa: CASSSTGEGGKNIQYF; CDR3nt: TGTGCCAGCTCGTCAACAGGGGAGGGAGGCAAAAACATTCAGTACTTC
abundance: -; v_gene: TRBV7-8; j_gene: TRBJ2-1; d_gene: TRBD2; CDR3aa: CASSLEPSGGDEQFF; CDR3nt: TGTGCCAGCAGCTTAGAACCTAGCGGCGGGGATGAGCAGTTCTTC
abundance: -; v_gene: TRBV5-6; j_gene: TRBJ2-1; d_gene: -; CDR3aa: CASSFYGTEYNEQFF; CDR3nt: TGTGCCAGCAGCTTTTACGGGACGGAATACAATGAGCAGTTCTTC
abundance: -; v_gene: TRBV5-5; j_gene: TRBJ1-3; d_gene: -; CDR3aa: CASSRSGTSSGNTIYF; CDR3nt: TGTGCCAGCAGCCGGAGCGGGACAAGCTCTGGAAACACCATATATTTT
abundance: -; v_gene: TRBV6-1; j_gene: TRBJ2-1; d_gene: -; CDR3aa: CASSPLGTSSNEQFF; CDR3nt: TGTGCCAGCAGCCCTCTCGGGACTTCATCCAATGAGCAGTTCTTC
abundance: -; v_gene: TRBV6-1; j_gene: TRBJ1-6; d_gene: -; CDR3aa: CASSEAAADNSPLHF; CDR3nt: TGTGCCAGCAGTGAAGCAGCGGCAGATAATTCACCCCTCCACTTT
abundance: few; v_gene: TRBV30; j_gene: TRBJ2-3; d_gene: TRBD2; CDR3aa: CAWSVLAGVTDTQYF; CDR3nt: TGTGCCTGGAGTGTACTAGCGGGGGTCACAGATACGCAGTATTTT
abundance: once; v_gene: TRBV25-1; j_gene: TRBJ1-1; d_gene: TRBD1; CDR3aa: CASRRTGGSDTEAFF; CDR3nt: TGTGCCAGCAGGAGAACAGGGGGATCGGACACTGAAGCTTTCTTT
abundance: -; v_gene: TRBV15; j_gene: TRBJ2-7; d_gene: -; CDR3aa: CATSRDMTQGPYEQYF; CDR3nt: TGTGCCACCAGCAGAGATATGACACAGGGCCCCTACGAGCAGTACTTC
abundance: -; v_gene: TRBV7-9; j_gene: TRBJ1-5; d_gene: -; CDR3aa: CASSLQGTSNQPQHF; CDR3nt: TGTGCCAGCAGCTTACAGGGTACGAGCAATCAGCCCCAGCATTTT
abundance: -; v_gene: TRBV15; j_gene: TRBJ2-1; d_gene: TRBD2; CDR3aa: CATSSSLTSEKDNEQFF; CDR3nt: TGTGCCACCAGCAGTTCGCTTACTAGCGAAAAGGACAATGAGCAGTTCTTC
abundance: -; v_gene: TRBV20-1; j_gene: TRBJ2-1; d_gene: TRBD2; CDR3aa: CSARHPSGTVF; CDR3nt: TGCAGTGCGAGGCACCCTAGCGGAACGGTCTTC
abundance: -; v_gene: TRBV29-1; j_gene: TRBJ1-2; d_gene: -; CDR3aa: CSAPPGYGYTF; CDR3nt: TGCAGCGCACCCCCGGGCTATGGCTACACCTTC
abundance: -; v_gene: TRBV9; j_gene: TRBJ2-3; d_gene: TRBD2; CDR3aa: CASSVGLAGGTDTQYF; CDR3nt: TGTGCCAGCAGCGTAGGACTAGCGGGGGGCACAGATACGCAGTATTTT
abundance: few; v_gene: TRBV5-1; j_gene: TRBJ2-5; d_gene: TRBD1; CDR3aa: CASSATTGVETQYF; CDR3nt: TGCGCCAGCAGCGCCACTACAGGGGTAGAGACCCAGTACTTC
abundance: -; v_gene: TRBV11-2; j_gene: TRBJ2-7; d_gene: -; CDR3aa: CASSPSGGRSYEQYF; CDR3nt: TGTGCCAGCAGTCCCTCCGGGGGACGATCCTACGAGCAGTACTTC
abundance: -; v_gene: TRBV19; j_gene: TRBJ2-5; d_gene: TRBD2; CDR3aa: CASSINGGAGFVETQYF; CDR3nt: TGTGCCAGTAGTATAAACGGGGGGGCCGGTTTTGTAGAGACCCAGTACTTC
abundance: -; v_gene: TRBV9; j_gene: TRBJ1-1; d_gene: -; CDR3aa: CASSVVSGVNTEAFF; CDR3nt: TGTGCCAGCAGCGTAGTGTCAGGGGTCAACACTGAAGCTTTCTTT
abundance: -; v_gene: TRBV7-3; j_gene: TRBJ2-7; d_gene: -; CDR3aa: CASSSPRPLTPYEQYF; CDR3nt: TGTGCCAGCAGCTCCCCCCGACCCCTAACCCCCTACGAGCAGTACTTC
abundance: -; v_gene: TRBV4-3; j_gene: TRBJ2-1; d_gene: TRBD2; CDR3aa: CASSQVMSSGGADEQFF; CDR3nt: TGCGCCAGCAGCCAAGTTATGTCGAGCGGGGGGGCGGATGAGCAGTTCTTC
abundance: -; v_gene: TRBV5-1; j_gene: TRBJ2-2; d_gene: -; CDR3aa: CASSLMAGRAGELFF; CDR3nt: TGCGCCAGCAGCTTGATGGCAGGGCGGGCCGGGGAGCTGTTTTTT
abundance: -; v_gene: TRBV6-1; j_gene: TRBJ1-5; d_gene: -; CDR3aa: CASSEGWGLRPQHF; CDR3nt: TGTGCCAGCAGTGAAGGGTGGGGCTTGAGGCCCCAGCATTTT
abundance: -; v_gene: TRBV29-1; j_gene: TRBJ1-1; d_gene: -; CDR3aa: CSVPGVNTEAFF; CDR3nt: TGCAGCGTTCCAGGCGTGAACACTGAAGCTTTCTTT
abundance: -; v_gene: TRBV11-2; j_gene: TRBJ2-7; d_gene: TRBD2; CDR3aa: CASSLDQGGGTTYEQYF; CDR3nt: TGTGCCAGCAGCTTAGATCAGGGCGGGGGGACTACCTACGAGCAGTACTTC
abundance: once; v_gene: TRBV30; j_gene: TRBJ1-3; d_gene: -; CDR3aa: CAWSDGPTGGNTIYF; CDR3nt: TGTGCCTGGAGCGATGGACCCACGGGGGGAAACACCATATATTTT
abundance: -; v_gene: TRBV10-3; j_gene: TRBJ2-3; d_gene: TRBD1; CDR3aa: CAIRAGTGGTDTQYF; CDR3nt: TGTGCCATCAGAGCCGGGACAGGGGGCACAGATACGCAGTATTTT
abundance: few; v_gene: TRBV5-5; j_gene: TRBJ2-1; d_gene: TRBD2; CDR3aa: CASSWGGEQFF; CDR3nt: TGTGCCAGCAGCTGGGGGGGAGAGCAGTTCTTC
abundance: few; v_gene: TRBV20-1; j_gene: TRBJ2-4; d_gene: -; CDR3aa: CSARVGSSQYF; CDR3nt: TGCAGTGCTAGGGTGGGGAGTAGTCAGTACTTC
abundance: -; v_gene: TRBV19; j_gene: TRBJ2-7; d_gene: -; CDR3aa: CASSTSVNSPYEQYF; CDR3nt: TGTGCCAGTAGTACCTCCGTAAACAGCCCCTACGAGCAGTACTTC